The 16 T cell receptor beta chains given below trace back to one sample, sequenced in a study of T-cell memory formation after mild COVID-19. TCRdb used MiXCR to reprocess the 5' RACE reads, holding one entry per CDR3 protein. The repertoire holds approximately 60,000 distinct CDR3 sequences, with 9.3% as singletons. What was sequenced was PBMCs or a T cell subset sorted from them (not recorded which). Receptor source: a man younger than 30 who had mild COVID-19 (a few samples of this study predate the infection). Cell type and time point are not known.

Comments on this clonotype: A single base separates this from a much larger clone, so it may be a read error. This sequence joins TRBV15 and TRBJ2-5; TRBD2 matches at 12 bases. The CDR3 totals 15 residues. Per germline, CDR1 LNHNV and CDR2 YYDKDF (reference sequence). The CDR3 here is CDTSRTSGEQETQYF. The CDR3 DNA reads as TGTGACACCAGTAGGACTAGCGGGGAACAAGAGACCCAGTACTTC.

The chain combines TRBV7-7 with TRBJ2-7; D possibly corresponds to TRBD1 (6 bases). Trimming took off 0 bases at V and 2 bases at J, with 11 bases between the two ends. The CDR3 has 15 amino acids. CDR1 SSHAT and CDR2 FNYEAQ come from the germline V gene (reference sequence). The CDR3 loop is CASSLAWGPPYEQYF. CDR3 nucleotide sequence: TGTGCCAGCAGCTTAGCGTGGGGGCCCCCCTACGAGCAGTACTTC.

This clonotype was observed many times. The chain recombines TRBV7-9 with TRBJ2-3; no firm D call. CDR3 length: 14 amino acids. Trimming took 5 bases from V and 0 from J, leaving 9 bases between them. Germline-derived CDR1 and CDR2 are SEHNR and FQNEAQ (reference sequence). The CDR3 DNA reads TGTGCCAGCAGCAACAGTTATAGCACAGATACGCAGTATTTT. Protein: CASSNSYSTDTQYF.

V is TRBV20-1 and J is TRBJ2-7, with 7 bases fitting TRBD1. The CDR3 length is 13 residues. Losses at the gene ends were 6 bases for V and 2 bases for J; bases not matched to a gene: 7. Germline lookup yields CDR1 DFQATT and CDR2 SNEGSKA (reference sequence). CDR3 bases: TGCAGTGCAACCGACAGGGCCACCTACGAGCAGTACGTC. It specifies CSATDRATYEQYV.

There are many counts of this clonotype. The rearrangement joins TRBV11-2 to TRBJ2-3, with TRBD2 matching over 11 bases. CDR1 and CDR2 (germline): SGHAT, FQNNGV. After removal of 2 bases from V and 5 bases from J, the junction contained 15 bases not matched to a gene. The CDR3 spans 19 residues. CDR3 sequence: CASSLNYDTSGGNLDTQYF. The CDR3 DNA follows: TGTGCCAGCAGCTTAAATTACGACACTAGCGGGGGAAACCTAGATACGCAGTATTTT.

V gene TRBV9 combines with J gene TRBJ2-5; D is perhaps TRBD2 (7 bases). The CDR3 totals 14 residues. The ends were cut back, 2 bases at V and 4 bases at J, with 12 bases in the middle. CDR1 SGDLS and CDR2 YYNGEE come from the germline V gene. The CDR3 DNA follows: TGTGCCAGCAGCGTCTCAGGGGAGGGAGAGACCCAGTACTTC. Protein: CASSVSGEGETQYF.

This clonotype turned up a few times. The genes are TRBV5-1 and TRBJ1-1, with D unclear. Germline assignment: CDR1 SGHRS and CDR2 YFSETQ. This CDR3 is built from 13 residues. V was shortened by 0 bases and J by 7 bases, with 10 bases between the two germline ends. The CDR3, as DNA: TGCGCCAGCAGCTTGGAGGGTAATGGTGAAGCTTTCTTT. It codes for CASSLEGNGEAFF.

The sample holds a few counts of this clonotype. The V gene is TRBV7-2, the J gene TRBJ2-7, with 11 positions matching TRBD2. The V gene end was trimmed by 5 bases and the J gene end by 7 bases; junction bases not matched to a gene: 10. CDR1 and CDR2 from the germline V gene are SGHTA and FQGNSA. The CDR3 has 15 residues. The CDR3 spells CASSTRGLAAGEQYF. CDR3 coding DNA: TGTGCCAGCAGCACAAGGGGACTAGCGGCGGGGGAGCAGTACTTC. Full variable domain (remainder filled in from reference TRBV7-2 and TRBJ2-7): GAGVSQSPSNKVTEKGKDVELRCDPISGHTALYWYRQSLGQGLEFLIYFQGNSAPDKSGLPSDRFSAERTGGSVSTLTIQRTQQEDSAVYLCASSTRGLAAGEQYFGPGTRLTVT.

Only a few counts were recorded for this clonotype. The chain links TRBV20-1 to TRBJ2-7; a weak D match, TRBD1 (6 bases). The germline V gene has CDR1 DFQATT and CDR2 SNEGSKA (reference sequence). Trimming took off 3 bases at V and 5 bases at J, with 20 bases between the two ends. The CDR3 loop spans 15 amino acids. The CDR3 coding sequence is TGCAGTGCTAGCAACCGGGACACCCCTCGGAACGAGCAGTACGTC. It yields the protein CSASNRDTPRNEQYV.

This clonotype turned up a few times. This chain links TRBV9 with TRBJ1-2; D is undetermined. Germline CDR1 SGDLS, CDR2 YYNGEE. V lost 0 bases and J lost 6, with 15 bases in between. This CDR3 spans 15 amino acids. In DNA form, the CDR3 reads TGTGCCAGCAGCGTAGCAGAAGCAGGCTGGAATGGCTACACCTTC. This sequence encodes CASSVAEAGWNGYTF.

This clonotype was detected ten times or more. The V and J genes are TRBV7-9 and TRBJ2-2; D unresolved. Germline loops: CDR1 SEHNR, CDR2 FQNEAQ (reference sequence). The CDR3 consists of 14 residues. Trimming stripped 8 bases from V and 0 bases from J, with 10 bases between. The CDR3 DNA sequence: TGTGCCAGCGCAGGCCTAGCGAACACCGGGGAGCTGTTTTTT. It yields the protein CASAGLANTGELFF.

CDR3 in DNA: TGTGCCAGCAGCTCGTCCCCCGGGACAGGGGGCGATGGCTACACCTTC. It codes for CASSSSPGTGGDGYTF. The V and J genes are TRBV5-5 and TRBJ1-2; 12 bases align to TRBD1. V shed 3 bases, J shed 6 bases, and the junction held 9 bases outside the gene matches. Germline loops: CDR1 SGHKS, CDR2 YYEKEE (reference sequence). CDR3 size: 16 residues.

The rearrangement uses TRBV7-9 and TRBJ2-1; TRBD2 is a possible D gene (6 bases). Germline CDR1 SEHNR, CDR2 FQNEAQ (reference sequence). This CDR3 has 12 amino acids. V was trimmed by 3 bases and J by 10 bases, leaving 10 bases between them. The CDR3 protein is CASSFAAGEQFF. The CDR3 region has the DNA TGTGCCAGCAGCTTTGCAGCGGGCGAGCAGTTCTTC.

CDR3 bases: TGCGCCAGCAGCTTGATGGCCTCCCGCACAGATACGCAGTATTTT. Amino acids: CASSLMASRTDTQYF. This sequence joins TRBV5-1 and TRBJ2-3; no reliable D call. Looked up from germline, CDR1 is SGHRS and CDR2 is YFSETQ. V was pared by 1 base and J by 1 base, with 10 bases between. The CDR3 runs 15 residues.

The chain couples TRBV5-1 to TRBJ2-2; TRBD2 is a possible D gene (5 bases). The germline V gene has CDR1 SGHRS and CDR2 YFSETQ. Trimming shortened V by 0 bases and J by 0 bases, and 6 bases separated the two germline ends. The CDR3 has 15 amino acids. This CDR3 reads CASSLGLTNTGELFF. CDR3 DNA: TGCGCCAGCAGCTTGGGACTAACGAACACCGGGGAGCTGTTTTTT. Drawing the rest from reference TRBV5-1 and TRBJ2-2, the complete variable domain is KAGVTQTPRYLIKTRGQQVTLSCSPISGHRSVSWYQQTPGQGLQFLFEYFSETQRNKGNFPGRFSGRQFSNSRSEMNVSTLELGDSALYLCASSLGLTNTGELFFGEGSRLTVL.

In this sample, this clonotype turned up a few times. The CDR3 sequence is CASSGSGTEAFF. The CDR3 DNA is TGTGCCAGCAGCGGGTCAGGGACTGAAGCTTTCTTT. The J gene is TRBJ1-1, the V gene TRBV7-9, with a possible D match to TRBD1 (5 bases). Germline CDR1 is SEHNR and CDR2 is FQNEAQ (reference sequence). This CDR3 region has 12 residues. Trimming cost V 5 bases and J 5 bases, with 9 bases left between them.